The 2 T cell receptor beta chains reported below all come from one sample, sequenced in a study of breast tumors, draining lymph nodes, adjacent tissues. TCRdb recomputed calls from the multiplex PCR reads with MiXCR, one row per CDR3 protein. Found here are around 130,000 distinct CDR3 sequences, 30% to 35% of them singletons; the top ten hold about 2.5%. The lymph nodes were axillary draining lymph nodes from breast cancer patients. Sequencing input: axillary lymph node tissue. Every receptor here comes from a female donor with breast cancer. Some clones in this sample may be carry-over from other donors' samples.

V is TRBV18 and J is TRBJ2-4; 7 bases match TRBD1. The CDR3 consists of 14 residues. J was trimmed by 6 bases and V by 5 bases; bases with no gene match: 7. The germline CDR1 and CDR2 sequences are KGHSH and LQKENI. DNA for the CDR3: TGTGCCAGCTCAGCGACAGGGTTACGAAACATTCAGTACTTC. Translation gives CASSATGLRNIQYF.

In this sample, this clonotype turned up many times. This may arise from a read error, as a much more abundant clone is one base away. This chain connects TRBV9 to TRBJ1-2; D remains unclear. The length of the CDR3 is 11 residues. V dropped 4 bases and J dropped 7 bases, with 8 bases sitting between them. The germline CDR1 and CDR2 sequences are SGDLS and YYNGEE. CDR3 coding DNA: TGTGCCAGCAGCAACGGCATTGGCTACACCTTC. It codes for CASSNGIGYTF. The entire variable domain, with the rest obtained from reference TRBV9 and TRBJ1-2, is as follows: DSGVTQTPKHLITATGQRVTLRCSPRSGDLSVYWYQQSLDQGLQFLIQYYNGEERAKGNILERFSAQQFPDLHSELNLSSLELGDSALYFCASSNGIGYTFGSGTRLTVV.